This T cell receptor (beta chain) came from a study of T cells after yellow fever vaccination. Study-level results: The secondary response peaked faster, at day 5 versus 15, but was weaker. Repertoires sorted by FACS could include abundant clonotypes that are contaminants from the bulk population.

TCRdb reprocessed the 5' RACE reads via MiXCR and lists one record per CDR3 protein. The sample holds under 550,000 distinct CDR3 sequences; around a fifth are singletons and the top ten take about a sixth. This CDR3 contains 12 residues. CDR1 is DFQATT and CDR2 is SNEGSKA in the germline V gene (reference sequence). About this clonotype: The antigen remains unidentified.

The sequence was collected from a man younger than 30 who received the YFV17D yellow fever vaccine. The chain uses TRBV20-1 and TRBJ1-6; D gene uncertain. The starting material was PBMCs, obtained 21 days after the first yellow fever vaccination. CDR3 sequence reads: CSGGPDDSPLHF. The CDR3 DNA follows: TGCAGCGGAGGACCGGATGATTCACCCCTCCACTTT.